This T cell receptor beta chain is from a study of cytomegalovirus exposure and HLA in healthy donors. Overall study context: About 85 million unique TCRs from HLA-typed donors were held in an early release of data. Study outcomes and limitations: Specificity for CMV antigens was confirmed in vitro for a few of the CMV-associated chains.

The CDR3 runs 14 residues. V was clipped by 7 bases and J by 0 bases, with 12 bases between them. Germline CDR1 is LNHDA and CDR2 is SQIVND (reference sequence). PCR primers comprised 60 Vbeta and 13 Jbeta primers. Libraries were prepared by immunoSEQ multiplex PCR; TCRdb keeps only in-frame clonotypes and omits some of them. The table records some 200,000 clones, roughly 60% of them present only once. Details on this clone: Antigen specificity is unknown.

Sequencing was performed on PBMCs. V is TRBV19 and J is TRBJ1-1; D not certain. The receptor was isolated from a middle-aged man in good health and CMV-seronegative. The CDR3 DNA sequence: TGTGCCAGTACCTCTCCCGGGGTGAACACTGAAGCTTTCTTT. Translated, it gives CASTSPGVNTEAFF.